This T cell receptor beta chain was retrieved from a study of Ad26.COV2.S vaccination and SARS-CoV-2 variants. The table came from immunoSEQ multiplex PCR; TCRdb's copy has only in-frame clones and leaves some out. The table includes 300,000 to 400,000 clones, 75% to 90% detected once. Treatment meaning: around 19 received Ad26.COV2.S at low or high dose, single or two shots; 5 received placebo; per-sample allocation not given. Sampling was performed 63 days after the first vaccine or placebo injection. An Ad26 vector carrying the Wuhan-strain SARS-CoV-2 spike served as the vaccine. Between the trimmed V and J ends, which lost 4 bases and 0 bases, there was a span of 12 bases. The CDR3 spans 16 residues. The germline V gene has CDR1 MNHEY and CDR2 SMNVEV (reference sequence).

This rearrangement joins TRBV27 to TRBJ1-4; D unresolved. This sample comprised peripheral blood, obtained in a trial of Ad26.COV2.S vaccine versus placebo. The TCR sequence derives from a person between 18 and 65 years old who received the Ad26.COV2.S COVID-19 vaccine or a placebo. The CDR3 is CASSSHSDATNEKLFF. CDR3 sequence (DNA): TGTGCCAGCAGTTCCCACAGTGATGCAACTAATGAAAAACTGTTTTTT.